The rows below give T cell receptor beta chains drawn from one sample of a study of shared clonotypes between healthy human individuals. Clones were sequenced by immunoSEQ multiplex PCR, and TCRdb holds only the in-frame ones, with some missing. This table holds over 800,000 clones, approximately 92% found once. The source material was naive CD8+ T cells sorted from blood. The source of these receptors is a man younger than 45 in good health. CDR3s include the opening cysteine and the closing phenylalanine or tryptophan. The D gene is left open where the match is weak.

V	D	J	CDR3
TRBV9	TRBD2	TRBJ2-1	CASSPVGEGFNEQFF
TRBV19	TRBD2	TRBJ2-1	CASSIAGLAGYNEQFF
TRBV11-2	-	TRBJ2-7	CASSLSGSSHHEQYF
TRBV9	-	TRBJ1-1	CASSLTGFEAFF
TRBV7-9	-	TRBJ2-7	CASSLVSERYSYEQYF
TRBV7-6	TRBD2	TRBJ2-6	CASSLAGRGRTPGANVLTF
TRBV27	-	TRBJ2-3	CASSQTSGVTDTQYF
TRBV19	-	TRBJ2-5	CASSIHPGAGRETQYF
TRBV7-2	TRBD2	TRBJ2-3	CASSFFAGGGPDTQYF
TRBV7-9	-	TRBJ2-7	CASSPRGTYEQYF
TRBV6-5	-	TRBJ1-1	CASGVRGGTEAFF
TRBV27	-	TRBJ1-1	CASSLLGGPEAFF
TRBV27	TRBD2	TRBJ2-7	CASSLGLAGVEEQYF
TRBV9	TRBD1	TRBJ1-4	CASSTEGARNEKLFF
TRBV15	-	TRBJ1-5	CATSRENQPQHF
TRBV9	-	TRBJ2-7	CASSASVGSSYEQYF
TRBV27	TRBD2	TRBJ2-1	CASSFRREGPDEQFF
TRBV5-4	TRBD1	TRBJ2-7	CASSSTGERYEQYF
TRBV7-9	-	TRBJ2-1	CASSLSGLGYNEQFF
TRBV6-4	-	TRBJ2-5	CASSDSPWVGTQYF
TRBV10-3	-	TRBJ1-5	CAISESGVGPQHF
TRBV7-2	-	TRBJ2-1	CASSSGLGGEASYNEQFF
TRBV30	TRBD2	TRBJ2-7	CAWRIPVRREGLYEQYF
TRBV27	TRBD1	TRBJ1-2	CASSFGRTGDGYTF
TRBV2	-	TRBJ2-1	CASSKLVLMTSRSSGEQFF
TRBV30	-	TRBJ2-1	CAWTFRTYNEQFF
TRBV7-9	-	TRBJ2-1	CASSLDGLYNEQFF
TRBV5-1	TRBD1	TRBJ2-7	CASSLFSGGSYEQYF
TRBV15	-	TRBJ1-5	CATSRDPGFQPQHF
TRBV28	-	TRBJ1-3	CASSSLFGSAGNTIYF
TRBV2	TRBD1	TRBJ2-3	CASSETGTPSTDTQYF
TRBV5-6	-	TRBJ2-7	CASSLAPHEEQYF
TRBV29-1	TRBD2	TRBJ2-1	CSVVSPGLAGDEQFF
TRBV15	TRBD2	TRBJ2-1	CATSRLAGGGNEQFF
TRBV27	-	TRBJ1-5	CASSRRQTNQPQHF
TRBV9	TRBD1	TRBJ2-2	CASSAPSGTGKVTGELFF
TRBV27	TRBD2	TRBJ2-7	CASSRPGGAYEQYF
TRBV12-5	TRBD2	TRBJ2-1	CASGLLAGGPHNEQFF
TRBV29-1	-	TRBJ1-2	CSVRGGGYGYTF
TRBV6-6	TRBD2	TRBJ2-1	CASSYWAGGPLDEQFF
TRBV2	TRBD1	TRBJ2-7	CASSDRDRVNYEQYF
TRBV5-1	TRBD2	TRBJ2-1	CASEPGLAGVNEQFF
TRBV27	-	TRBJ1-5	CASSLGERQPQHF
TRBV27	-	TRBJ1-5	CASSLVRGVNQPQHF
TRBV7-6	TRBD2	TRBJ2-7	CASSPSSGRSAYEQYF
TRBV11-2	-	TRBJ1-2	CASSLGGTPYGYTF
TRBV25-1	-	TRBJ2-7	CASKGGNSYEQYF
TRBV28	-	TRBJ2-3	CASSPDSDTDTQYF
TRBV4-2	TRBD1	TRBJ1-1	CASSQATGEEAFF
TRBV9	-	TRBJ2-1	CASSVDGGSLNEQFF
TRBV27	TRBD2	TRBJ2-7	CASSSSGLGGSLYEQYF
TRBV7-9	-	TRBJ2-7	CASSLGSKEQYF
TRBV4-1	-	TRBJ1-5	CASSQMVVPTQPQHF
TRBV5-1	-	TRBJ1-4	CASSLGGPQTNEKLFF
TRBV15	-	TRBJ2-2	CATSRESSSPGELFF